The present TCR beta chain was sequenced within a study of T cell responses to AZD1222 COVID-19 vaccine. General study results and limits: Among vaccine-associated CD4 TCRs, coverage spanned spike, with dominance at 160-218 and 743-854. The study reported that nearly half of spike-specific TCRs target unmutated variant regions. The breadth and depth of Spike-specific TCRs increased once two AZD1222 doses had been given.

Concerning this clone: Its target is not known.

Profiling relied on immunoSEQ multiplex PCR, and the TCRdb table lists in-frame clones only, not all of them. The table has tens of thousands of clones, roughly 92% seen once. The sequencing here drew on peripheral blood, taken 28 days after the second AZD1222 dose. The receptor comes from an adult who received the AZD1222 COVID-19 vaccine.

The CDR3 is CASSYSRTGMGPEAFF. The CDR3 nucleotides read TGTGCCAGCAGTTACTCGAGGACAGGGATGGGTCCTGAAGCTTTCTTT. The chain uses TRBV6-5 and TRBJ1-1; 8 nucleotides align to TRBD1. V dropped 0 bases and J dropped 6; count of bases not matched to a gene: 9. In germline, CDR1 is MNHEY, CDR2 SVGAGI. CDR3 size: 16 residues.